The T cell receptor beta chain described here comes from a study of regulatory T cells in long-lasting Graves disease. Noted time point: newly diagnosed GD, antithyroid drugs for less than 3 months. RNA from PBMCs was the source of the TCR library. The V gene's germline CDR1 is SGHRS and CDR2 YFSETQ. The CDR3 contains 16 residues. V lost 0 bases to trimming and J lost 2 bases; unmatched junction nucleotides: 6. Construction of the TCR beta libraries employed iRepertoire HTBI primers in conjunction with Arm-PCR of CDR3 regions. Each CDR3 protein is one row after TCRdb ran MiXCR on the multiplex PCR reads. This sample has about 440,000 distinct CDR3 sequences, with 15% found just once. This same sample was also taken into another study, of T cells in Graves' hyperthyroidism and ophthalmopathy.

The receptor's source is a woman younger than 45 with Graves disease. Sequencing was performed on peripheral blood mononuclear cells (PBMCs), taken at new diagnosis, from a patient treated with antithyroid drugs. J is TRBJ2-7 and V is TRBV5-1; the match to TRBD2 covers 9 bases. CDR3 nucleotide sequence: TGCGCCAGCAGCTTGGTTTCGCGGGAGGGGACCTACGAGCAGTACTTC. Amino acid sequence: CASSLVSREGTYEQYF. Drawing the rest from reference TRBV5-1 and TRBJ2-7, the complete variable domain is KAGVTQTPRYLIKTRGQQVTLSCSPISGHRSVSWYQQTPGQGLQFLFEYFSETQRNKGNFPGRFSGRQFSNSRSEMNVSTLELGDSALYLCASSLVSREGTYEQYFGPGTRLTVT.